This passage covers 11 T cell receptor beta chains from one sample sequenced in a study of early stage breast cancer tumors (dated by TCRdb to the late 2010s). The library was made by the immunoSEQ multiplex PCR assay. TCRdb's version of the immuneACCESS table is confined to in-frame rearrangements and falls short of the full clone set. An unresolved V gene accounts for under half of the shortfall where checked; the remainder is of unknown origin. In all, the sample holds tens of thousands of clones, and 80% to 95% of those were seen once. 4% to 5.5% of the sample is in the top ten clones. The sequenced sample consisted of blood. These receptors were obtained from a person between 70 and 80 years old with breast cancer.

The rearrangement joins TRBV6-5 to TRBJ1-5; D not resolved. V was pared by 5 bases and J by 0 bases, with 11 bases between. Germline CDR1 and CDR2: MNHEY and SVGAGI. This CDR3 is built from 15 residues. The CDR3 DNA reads TGTGCCAGCAGTACTCGTAAGAATAGCAATCAGCCCCAGCATTTT. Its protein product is CASSTRKNSNQPQHF.

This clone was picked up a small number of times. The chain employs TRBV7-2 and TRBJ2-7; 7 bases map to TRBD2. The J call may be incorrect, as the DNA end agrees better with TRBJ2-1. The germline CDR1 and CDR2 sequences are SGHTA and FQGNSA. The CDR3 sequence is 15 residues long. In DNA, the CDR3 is TGTGCCAGCAGCCCTATACCGCGGGGGTCTAGTGTTCAGTTCTTC. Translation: CASSPIPRGSSVQFF.

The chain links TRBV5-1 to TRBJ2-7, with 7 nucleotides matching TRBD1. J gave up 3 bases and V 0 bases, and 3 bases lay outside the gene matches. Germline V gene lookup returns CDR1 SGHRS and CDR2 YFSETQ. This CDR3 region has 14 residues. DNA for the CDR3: TGCGCCAGCAGCTTGGCGGCAGGGGGCTACGAGCAGTACTTC. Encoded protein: CASSLAAGGYEQYF. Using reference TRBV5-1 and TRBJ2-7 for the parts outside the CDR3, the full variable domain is KAGVTQTPRYLIKTRGQQVTLSCSPISGHRSVSWYQQTPGQGLQFLFEYFSETQRNKGNFPGRFSGRQFSNSRSEMNVSTLELGDSALYLCASSLAAGGYEQYFGPGTRLTVT.

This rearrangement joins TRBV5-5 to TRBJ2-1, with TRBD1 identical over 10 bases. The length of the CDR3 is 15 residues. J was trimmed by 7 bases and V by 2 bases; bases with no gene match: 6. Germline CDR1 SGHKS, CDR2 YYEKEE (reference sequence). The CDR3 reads CASSLLTGGRNEQFF. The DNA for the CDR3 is TGTGCCAGCAGCTTATTGACAGGGGGCAGGAATGAGCAGTTCTTC.

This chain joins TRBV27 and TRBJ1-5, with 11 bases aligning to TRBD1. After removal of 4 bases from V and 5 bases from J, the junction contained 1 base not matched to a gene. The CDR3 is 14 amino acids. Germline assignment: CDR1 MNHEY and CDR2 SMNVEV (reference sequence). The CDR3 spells CASSSGQGDQPQHF. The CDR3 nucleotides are TGTGCCAGCAGTTCGGGACAGGGGGATCAGCCCCAGCATTTT.

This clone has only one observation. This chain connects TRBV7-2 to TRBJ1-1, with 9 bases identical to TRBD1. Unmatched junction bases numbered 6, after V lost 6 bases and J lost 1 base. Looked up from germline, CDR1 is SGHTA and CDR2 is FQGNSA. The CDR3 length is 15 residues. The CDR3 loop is CASRPRTGENTEAFF. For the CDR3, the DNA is TGTGCCAGCAGACCGAGGACAGGGGAGAACACTGAAGCTTTCTTT.

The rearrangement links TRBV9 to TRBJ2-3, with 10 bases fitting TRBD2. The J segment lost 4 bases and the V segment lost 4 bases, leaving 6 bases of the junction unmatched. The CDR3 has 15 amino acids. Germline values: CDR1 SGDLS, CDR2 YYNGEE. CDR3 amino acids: CASSRTSGAADTQYF. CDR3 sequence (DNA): TGTGCCAGCAGCAGAACTAGCGGGGCAGCAGATACGCAGTATTTT.

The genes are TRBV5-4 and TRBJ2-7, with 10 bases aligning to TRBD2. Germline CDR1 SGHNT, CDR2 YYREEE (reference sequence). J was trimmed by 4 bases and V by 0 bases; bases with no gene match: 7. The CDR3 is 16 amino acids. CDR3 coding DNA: TGTGCCAGCAGCTTGGCACAGGCTAGCGGGAGTTACGAGCAGTACTTC. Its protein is CASSLAQASGSYEQYF.

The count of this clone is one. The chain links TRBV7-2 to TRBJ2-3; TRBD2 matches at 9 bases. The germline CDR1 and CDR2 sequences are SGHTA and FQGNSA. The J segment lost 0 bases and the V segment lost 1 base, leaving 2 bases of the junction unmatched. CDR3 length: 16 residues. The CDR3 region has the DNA TGTGCCAGCAGCTTAGGGACTAGCGTTAGCACAGATACGCAGTATTTT. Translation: CASSLGTSVSTDTQYF.

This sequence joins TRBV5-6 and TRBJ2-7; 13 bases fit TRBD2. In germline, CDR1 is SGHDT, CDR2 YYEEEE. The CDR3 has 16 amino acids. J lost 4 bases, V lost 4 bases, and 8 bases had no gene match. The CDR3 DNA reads TGTGCCAGCAGCGGCACTAGCGGGAGGGCCGAGTACGAGCAGTACTTC. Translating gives CASSGTSGRAEYEQYF.

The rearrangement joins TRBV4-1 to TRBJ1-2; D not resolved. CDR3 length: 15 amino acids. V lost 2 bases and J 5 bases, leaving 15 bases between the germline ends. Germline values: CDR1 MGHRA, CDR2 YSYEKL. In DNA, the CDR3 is TGCGCCAGCAGCCAACAACTGATCCCGGGGTATGGCTACACCTTC. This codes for CASSQQLIPGYGYTF.